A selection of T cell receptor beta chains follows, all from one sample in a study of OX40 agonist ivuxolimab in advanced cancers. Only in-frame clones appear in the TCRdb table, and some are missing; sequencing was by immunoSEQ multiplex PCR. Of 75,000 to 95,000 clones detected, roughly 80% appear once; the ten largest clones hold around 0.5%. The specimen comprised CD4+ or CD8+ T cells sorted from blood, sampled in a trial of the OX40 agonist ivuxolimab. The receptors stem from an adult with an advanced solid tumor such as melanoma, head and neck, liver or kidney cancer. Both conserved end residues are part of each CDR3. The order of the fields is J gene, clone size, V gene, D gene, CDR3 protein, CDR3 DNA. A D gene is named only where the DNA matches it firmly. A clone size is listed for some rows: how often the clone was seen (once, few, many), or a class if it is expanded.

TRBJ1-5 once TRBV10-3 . CAISEIRSNQPQHF TGTGCCATCAGCGAAATCAGGAGCAATCAGCCCCAGCATTTT
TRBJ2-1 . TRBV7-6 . CASSLASAGSGNEQFF TGTGCCAGCAGCTTAGCCTCCGCAGGGAGCGGCAATGAGCAGTTCTTC
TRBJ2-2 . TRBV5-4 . CASSLQGVNTGELFF TGTGCCAGCAGCCTACAGGGAGTGAACACCGGGGAGCTGTTTTTT
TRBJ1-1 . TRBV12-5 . CASGSGTEAFF TGTGCTAGTGGTTCGGGTACTGAAGCTTTCTTT
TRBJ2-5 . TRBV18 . CASSLQSGEWETQYF TGTGCCAGCTCACTTCAAAGTGGGGAGTGGGAGACCCAGTACTTC
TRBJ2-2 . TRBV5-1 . CASSSRATGELFF TGCGCCAGCAGCTCTAGAGCCACCGGGGAGCTGTTTTTT
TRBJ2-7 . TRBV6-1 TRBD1 CASTDRGEYEQYF TGTGCCAGCACGGACAGGGGGGAATACGAGCAGTACTTC
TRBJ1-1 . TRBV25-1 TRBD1 CAFTGGDGPNTEAFF TGTGCCTTCACAGGGGGGGACGGACCGAACACTGAAGCTTTCTTT
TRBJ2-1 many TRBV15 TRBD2 CATSPGGAGSGEQFF TGTGCCACCAGCCCGGGGGGGGCCGGATCGGGAGAGCAGTTCTTC
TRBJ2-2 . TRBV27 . CASRGQGRGELFF TGTGCCAGCAGGGGGCAAGGTCGCGGGGAGCTGTTTTTT
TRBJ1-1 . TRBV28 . CASTEAATEAFF TGTGCCAGCACCGAGGCGGCCACTGAAGCTTTCTTT
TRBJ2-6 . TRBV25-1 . CASSEWAGPSSGANVLTF TGTGCCAGCAGTGAATGGGCAGGGCCTAGCTCTGGGGCCAACGTCCTGACTTTC
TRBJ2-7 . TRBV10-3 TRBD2 CAIRGSAGSYEQYF TGTGCCATCAGAGGGTCAGCGGGGTCCTACGAGCAGTACTTC
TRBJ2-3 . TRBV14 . CASSPGGRGTQYF TGTGCCAGCAGCCCAGGGGGGAGAGGTACGCAGTATTTT